This TCR beta chain was captured by sequencing in a study of blood T cell repertoires in COVID-19. In the study overall: The origin of the acute and convalescent COVID-19 samples was the United States, Italy and Spain. From T cells, B-cell-depleted T cells, or PBMCs came the material, which was cDNA or gDNA.

Per the authors' pipeline: Estimation of nucleated cell counts was performed using reference gene primer amplification. Assay used: immunoSEQ multiplex PCR; TCRdb lists only in-frame clones, some missing. V and J calls and clone size are given by that table; D and trimming were obtained from the DNA. This table holds fewer than 300,000 clones, about nine tenths found once. Seattle's enrolled individuals joined amid active infection and were then monitored longitudinally. This clone was recorded a few times. CDR1 and CDR2 from the germline V gene are LGHDT and YNNKEL (reference sequence). The V end was cut by 5 bases, the J end by 5 bases, with 18 bases between. This CDR3 is 15 amino acids long.

Sequences were obtained from peripheral blood. J is TRBJ2-5 and V is TRBV3-1 (or the pseudogene TRBV3-2); D is possibly TRBD1 (5 bases). The receptor was isolated from a woman aged 30 to 39 with COVID-19, enrolled during active disease. The CDR3 nucleotides are TGTGCCAGCAGCATAGGAGCCGACAGCCTGGAGACCCAGTACTTC. It specifies CASSIGADSLETQYF.